This T cell receptor beta chain was recovered during a study of control samples from healthy donors and cancer patients. This CDR3 comprises 15 residues. V dropped 1 base and J dropped 4; count of bases not matched to a gene: 7. Germline V gives CDR1 MNHEY, CDR2 SVGAGI. Sequencing used immunoSEQ multiplex PCR; TCRdb keeps in-frame clones, though not all of them. The sample lists 120,000 or so clones, less than 90% occurring once. The material sequenced was blood. This chain uses TRBV6-5 with TRBJ2-7; 7 positions match TRBD2. The sequence derives from a man in his late teens or twenties in good health. The CDR3 DNA sequence: TGTGCCAGCAGTTACTTCCCAGCGGGACGGTACGAGCAGTACTTC. It codes for CASSYFPAGRYEQYF.